This TCR beta chain was profiled in a study of graft-versus-host responses after intestinal transplantation. Study observations and caveats: Some GvH clones appeared in ileal mucosa or blood before recipient bone marrow.

This CDR3 region has 13 residues. V lost 4 bases, J lost 6 bases, and 10 bases lay in between. The germline CDR1 and CDR2 sequences are LGHNA and YNFKEQ. The data were produced by immunoSEQ multiplex PCR, yet TCRdb's version contains in-frame clones alone and is incomplete. The sample holds roughly 100,000 clones, roughly 87% seen once. For this clone: Its specificity is unknown.

V gene TRBV4-2 combines with J gene TRBJ1-5; D gene uncertain. This clonotype originated in a human donor who received an intestinal transplant. The specimen was unstimulated CD4+ T cells sorted from spleen or lymph node cells, collected before intestinal transplant. The CDR3 nucleotides read TGTGCCAGCAGCCCGGACCTTCTTCAGCCCCAGCATTTT. Translated: CASSPDLLQPQHF.